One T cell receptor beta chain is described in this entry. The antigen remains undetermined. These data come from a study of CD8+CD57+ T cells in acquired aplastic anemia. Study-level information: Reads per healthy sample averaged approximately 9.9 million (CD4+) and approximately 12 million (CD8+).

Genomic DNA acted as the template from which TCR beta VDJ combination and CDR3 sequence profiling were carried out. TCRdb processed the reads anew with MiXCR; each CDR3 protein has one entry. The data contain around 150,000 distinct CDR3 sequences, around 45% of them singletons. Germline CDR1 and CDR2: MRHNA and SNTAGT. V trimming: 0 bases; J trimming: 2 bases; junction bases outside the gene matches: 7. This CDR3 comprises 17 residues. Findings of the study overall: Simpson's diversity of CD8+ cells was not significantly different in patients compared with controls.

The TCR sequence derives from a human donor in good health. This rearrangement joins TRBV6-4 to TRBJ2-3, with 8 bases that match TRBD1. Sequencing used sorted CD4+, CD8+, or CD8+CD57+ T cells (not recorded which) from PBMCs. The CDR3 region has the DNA TGTGCCAGCAGTGACTCTGCGACAGGGGCGAACACAGATACGCAGTATTTT. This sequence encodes CASSDSATGANTDTQYF.